These 8 T cell receptor beta chains were all obtained from the same sample, sequenced in a study of blood T cell repertoires in COVID-19. Data came from immunoSEQ multiplex PCR; TCRdb stores just in-frame clones and leaves some out. The table lists approximately 270,000 clones, approximately 85% of them singletons. What was sequenced was PBMCs or T cells enriched from blood (not recorded which). All receptors derive from a woman aged 50 to 60 who had recovered from COVID-19.

The rearrangement joins TRBV21-1 to TRBJ1-1. TRBV21-1 is a pseudogene segment. CDR3 length equals 16 residues. The CDR3 loop reads CASSPMKKAGRTEAFF. CDR3 coding DNA: TGTGCCAGCAGCCCTATGAAGAAGGCGGGTCGCACTGAAGCTTTCTTT.

This clone was counted once. The chain uses TRBV28 and TRBJ1-2, with D possibly being TRBD1 (5 bases). The CDR3 covers 15 residues. V was cut by 6 bases and J by 3 bases, with 17 bases left in between. CDR1 and CDR2 (germline): MDHEN, SYDVKM. CDR3 bases: TGTGCCAGCAGCTCCCCCGCGGGGGGAGACTATGGCTACACCTTC. Amino acids: CASSSPAGGDYGYTF.

V gene TRBV3-1 (or the pseudogene TRBV3-2) combines with J gene TRBJ2-2, with 7 bases matching TRBD1. Germline lookup yields CDR1 LGHDT and CDR2 YNNKEL (reference sequence). The CDR3 runs to 15 residues. J was trimmed by 1 base and V by 2 bases; bases with no gene match: 1. The CDR3 reads CASSQRTGNTGELFF. The CDR3, as DNA: TGTGCCAGCAGCCAACGGACAGGGAACACCGGGGAGCTGTTTTTT.

CDR3 loop: CASTHVSGADYGYTF. CDR3 in DNA: TGTGCCAGCACCCACGTCAGCGGGGCGGACTATGGCTACACCTTC. The chain has TRBV7-6 and TRBJ1-2; a weak D match, TRBD1 (5 bases). Germline V CDR1 and CDR2: SGHVS, FNYEAQ. The V end lost 7 bases, the J end lost 3 bases, and 18 bases lay between the germline ends. This CDR3 has 15 residues.

This chain links TRBV19 with TRBJ1-2, with D possibly being TRBD1 (6 bases). Looked up from germline, CDR1 is LNHDA and CDR2 is SQIVND (reference sequence). V was clipped by 0 bases and J by 3 bases, with 11 bases between them. The CDR3 consists of 15 residues. CDR3: CASSIDYEGDYGYTF. Written as DNA, the CDR3 is TGTGCCAGTAGTATAGATTATGAGGGGGACTATGGCTACACCTTC.

The chain carries TRBV18 and TRBJ2-7; D call uncertain. The germline V gene has CDR1 KGHSH and CDR2 LQKENI. Trimming shortened V by 0 bases and J by 7 bases, and 13 bases separated the two germline ends. CDR3 length: 14 amino acids. The CDR3 region is CASSPPDGFAEQYF. Here the CDR3 DNA reads TGTGCCAGCTCACCACCCGACGGGTTCGCGGAGCAGTACTTC.

The chain uses TRBV6-1 and TRBJ2-7, with TRBD1 matching 10 bases. This CDR3 is 17 amino acids long. V dropped 0 bases and J dropped 4; count of bases not matched to a gene: 9. Germline CDR1 MNHNS, CDR2 SASEGT. CDR3: CASSEALGQGRIYEQYF. In DNA, the CDR3 is TGTGCCAGCAGTGAAGCGCTGGGACAGGGGCGTATTTACGAGCAGTACTTC.

The chain joins TRBV3-1 (or the pseudogene TRBV3-2) to TRBJ2-7; weak D call: TRBD2 (5 bases). V shed 0 bases and J shed 7 bases, with 10 bases lying between them. The CDR3 loop spans 13 amino acids. The germline CDR1 and CDR2 sequences are LGHDT and YNNKEL (reference sequence). CDR3 residues: CASSQDLAGEQYF. For the CDR3, the DNA is TGTGCCAGCAGCCAAGATCTAGCTGGGGAGCAGTACTTC.